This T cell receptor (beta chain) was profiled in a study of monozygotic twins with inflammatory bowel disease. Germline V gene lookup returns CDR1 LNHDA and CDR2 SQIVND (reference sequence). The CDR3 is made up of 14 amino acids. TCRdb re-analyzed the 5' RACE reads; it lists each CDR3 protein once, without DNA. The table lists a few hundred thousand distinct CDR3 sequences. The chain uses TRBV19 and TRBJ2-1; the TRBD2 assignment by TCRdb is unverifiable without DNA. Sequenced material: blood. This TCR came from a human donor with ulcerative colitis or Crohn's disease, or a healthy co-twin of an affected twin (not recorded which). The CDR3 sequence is CASNEETGGDEQFF.